The 23 T cell receptor beta chains in this list originate from one sample, sequenced in a study of T cells after somatic rescue of genetic block. Sequenced by immunoSEQ multiplex PCR; TCRdb stores in-frame clones only, minus some. There are around 67,000 clones in the sample; approximately 91% occur only once, and around 2.8% lies in the top ten. The sample consisted of peripheral blood mononuclear cells (PBMCs). These receptors all stem from a man aged 30-40 years.

The chain employs TRBV6-5 and TRBJ1-2; D gene uncertain. The CDR3 totals 13 residues. V shed 5 bases and J shed 8 bases, with 15 bases lying between them. Germline CDR1 is MNHEY and CDR2 is SVGAGI. The CDR3 sequence is CASSNFPSSGYTF. The CDR3 DNA reads as TGTGCCAGCAGTAATTTTCCATCGTCCGGCTACACCTTC.

V and J are TRBV4-1 and TRBJ1-1; D not certain. The CDR3 runs 14 residues. The V end lost 5 bases, the J end lost 6 bases, and 16 bases lay between the germline ends. Germline V gives CDR1 MGHRA, CDR2 YSYEKL. CDR3 protein: CASSTNRAAAEAFF. The CDR3 DNA sequence: TGCGCCAGCAGCACAAACCGGGCGGCGGCTGAAGCTTTCTTT.

V usage is TRBV18 and J usage is TRBJ2-5; 8 bases align to TRBD1. The germline V gene has CDR1 KGHSH and CDR2 LQKENI. There are 16 residues in the CDR3. V gave up 2 bases and J gave up 1 base; unmatched junction bases: 6. The CDR3 region has the DNA TGTGCCAGCTCACCAAGGGACAGGAGATCCCAAGAGACCCAGTACTTC. This gives the protein CASSPRDRRSQETQYF.

The J gene is TRBJ2-3, the V gene TRBV5-1; a possible D gene is TRBD2 (5 bases). In germline, CDR1 is SGHRS, CDR2 YFSETQ. CDR3 length: 14 residues. With 8 bases removed from V and 2 bases from J, the gap between germline ends came to 15 bases. The CDR3 loop reads CASNPGFSTDTQYF. As DNA, the CDR3 is TGCGCCAGTAATCCGGGGTTCTCCACAGATACGCAGTATTTT.

The chain recombines TRBV5-1 with TRBJ2-4, with 11 bases that match TRBD1. Germline CDR1 SGHRS, CDR2 YFSETQ. V shed 0 bases, J shed 5 bases, and the junction held 10 bases outside the gene matches. The CDR3 contains 18 residues. CDR3 in amino acids: CASSLGTRTGGLENIQYF. The CDR3 region has the DNA TGCGCCAGCAGCTTGGGTACAAGGACAGGGGGCTTGGAAAACATTCAGTACTTC.

The chain joins TRBV19 to TRBJ1-2; D uncertain. In germline, CDR1 is LNHDA, CDR2 SQIVND (reference sequence). Deletions cut 5 bases from V and 4 bases from J, with 11 bases between. The CDR3 totals 13 residues. The CDR3 region has the DNA TGTGCCAGTAGTGGAGGTGAACCCTATGGCTACACCTTC. It translates to CASSGGEPYGYTF.

The chain employs TRBV5-1 and TRBJ2-3; 8 bases agree with TRBD2. The CDR3 length is 17 residues. V shed 4 bases, J shed 2 bases, and the junction held 12 bases outside the gene matches. CDR1 and CDR2 (germline): SGHRS, YFSETQ. CDR3 amino acids: CASSRGSGGAYTDTQYF. The CDR3 nucleotides are TGCGCCAGCAGCCGGGGCAGCGGGGGAGCCTACACAGATACGCAGTATTTT.

The rearrangement links TRBV11-2 to TRBJ2-2; 10 bases align to TRBD2. In germline, CDR1 is SGHAT, CDR2 FQNNGV. The CDR3 runs 16 residues. The J segment lost 5 bases and the V segment lost 8 bases, leaving 11 bases of the junction unmatched. Here the CDR3 reads CASLPLAGVRTGELFF. The CDR3 DNA follows: TGTGCCAGCCTCCCGCTAGCGGGAGTCCGAACCGGGGAGCTGTTTTTT.

This sequence joins TRBV12-5 and TRBJ2-2; tentative D call: TRBD2 (5 bases). Germline CDR1 is LGHNT and CDR2 is FRNRAP. V was shortened by 7 bases and J by 3 bases, with 18 bases between the two germline ends. The CDR3 sequence is 16 residues long. CDR3 in DNA: TGTGCTAGTGCCTTGATCCCGGGGTCGGACACCGGGGAGCTGTTTTTT. Translating it yields CASALIPGSDTGELFF.

The chain uses TRBV28 and TRBJ2-7; 8 bases line up with TRBD1. Looked up from germline, CDR1 is MDHEN and CDR2 is SYDVKM. With 6 bases clipped from V and 6 bases from J, the junction kept 7 bases outside the gene matches. This CDR3 has 13 amino acids. CDR3 nucleotides: TGTGCCAGCAGACTGGACAGGGTTCGCGAGCAGTACTTC. Encoded protein: CASRLDRVREQYF.

This clone has only one observation. The chain joins TRBV19 to TRBJ2-3; TRBD1 might be the D (6 bases). Trimming removed 6 bases at V and 0 bases at J, with 19 bases between. There are 17 residues in the CDR3. Germline values: CDR1 LNHDA, CDR2 SQIVND (reference sequence). Here the CDR3 DNA reads TGTGCCAGTAGGGCTCCCCAGGGGCGAGGGAGCACAGATACGCAGTATTTT. It specifies CASRAPQGRGSTDTQYF.

The chain joins TRBV7-2 to TRBJ1-2, with D unclear. V gave up 5 bases and J gave up 3 bases, with 10 bases separating them. The CDR3 totals 13 residues. Germline V gene sequence: CDR1 SGHTA, CDR2 FQGNSA. The CDR3 region has the DNA TGTGCCAGCAGCCACCCACGAGACTATGGCTACACCTTC. Encoded protein: CASSHPRDYGYTF.

The chain employs TRBV5-6 and TRBJ2-7; 8 bases fit TRBD1. The CDR3 has 14 residues. CDR1 and CDR2 (germline): SGHDT, YYEEEE. V trimming: 4 bases; J trimming: 2 bases; junction bases outside the gene matches: 5. The CDR3 here is CASSPGQAAYEQYF. CDR3 DNA: TGTGCCAGCAGCCCGGGACAGGCCGCCTACGAGCAGTACTTC.

The rearrangement links TRBV4-3 to TRBJ1-2; tentative D call: TRBD1 (6 bases). The CDR3 length is 15 residues. The germline V gene has CDR1 LGHNA and CDR2 YSLEER. V lost 5 bases, J lost 2 bases, and 15 bases lay in between. CDR3 nucleotides: TGCGCCAGCAGCGCCCAACAGGGTTGGAACTATGGCTACACCTTC. Translated, it gives CASSAQQGWNYGYTF.

This chain links TRBV6-5 with TRBJ2-7, with TRBD2 as a possible D gene (5 bases). CDR1 and CDR2 from the germline V gene are MNHEY and SVGAGI. The V and J ends lost 0 bases and 0 bases respectively, with 12 bases between them. There are 16 residues in the CDR3. The CDR3 region has the DNA TGTGCCAGCAGTTACTCCGCCGCGGGCGGCTCCTACGAGCAGTACTTC. The encoded protein is CASSYSAAGGSYEQYF.

The DNA of the CDR3 is TGTGCCAGCAGTTCCCCCTTCGGCTACACCTTC. Amino acids: CASSSPFGYTF. This chain links TRBV28 with TRBJ1-2, with D hard to call. CDR3 length: 11 amino acids. The germline CDR1 and CDR2 sequences are MDHEN and SYDVKM. Trimming stripped 4 bases from V and 8 bases from J, with 8 bases between.

V usage is TRBV5-1 and J usage is TRBJ1-2, with D perhaps TRBD1 (5 bases). The CDR3 totals 15 residues. V shed 4 bases and J shed 4 bases, with 17 bases lying between them. Germline-derived CDR1 and CDR2 are SGHRS and YFSETQ. CDR3 residues: CASSPEAGSFYGYTF. In DNA, the CDR3 is TGCGCCAGCAGCCCGGAGGCAGGGAGTTTCTATGGCTACACCTTC.

The chain combines TRBV27 with TRBJ2-1; 8 positions agree with TRBD1. Trimming at V came to 6 bases and at J to 1 base, leaving 8 bases not matched to a gene. Per the germline V gene, CDR1 is MNHEY and CDR2 is SMNVEV (reference sequence). This CDR3 is 16 amino acids long. In DNA form, the CDR3 reads TGTGCCAGCAGGGTCAGGGGGCGCGGGTCCTACAATGAGCAGTTCTTC. This codes for CASRVRGRGSYNEQFF.

The gene calls are TRBV11-2 and TRBJ1-2, with D perhaps matching TRBD1 (5 bases). Looked up from germline, CDR1 is SGHAT and CDR2 is FQNNGV. This CDR3 has 14 residues. V was shortened by 3 bases and J by 6 bases, with 14 bases between the two germline ends. Written as DNA, the CDR3 is TGTGCCAGCAGCTTGACCCAGGGAGGAGATGGCTACACCTTC. As protein: CASSLTQGGDGYTF.

V and J are TRBV5-6 and TRBJ2-7, with 10 bases matching TRBD1. There are 14 residues in the CDR3. Germline CDR1 and CDR2: SGHDT and YYEEEE. V shed 4 bases and J 4 bases; nucleotides not matched to a gene: 5. CDR3 DNA sequence: TGTGCCAGCAGCGTACGGGACAGGGGTTACGAGCAGTACTTC. It codes for CASSVRDRGYEQYF.

The gene calls are TRBV5-1 and TRBJ2-7, with a weak D call TRBD1 (5 bases). The CDR3 extends over 13 amino acids. Trimming cost V 7 bases and J 7 bases, with 18 bases left between them. Germline V gene lookup returns CDR1 SGHRS and CDR2 YFSETQ. CDR3: CASGQGAGREQYF. The DNA of the CDR3 is TGCGCCAGCGGGCAAGGAGCAGGGCGGGAGCAGTACTTC.

The V gene is TRBV27, the J gene TRBJ1-4, with D perhaps TRBD1 (6 bases). The CDR3 length is 17 residues. Trimming pared 4 bases from V and 1 base from J, leaving 16 bases between. CDR1 MNHEY and CDR2 SMNVEV come from the germline V gene (reference sequence). CDR3 coding DNA: TGTGCCAGCAGTTACCAAGGGGGTCGAGGAACTAATGAAAAACTGTTTTTT. It encodes CASSYQGGRGTNEKLFF.

This chain joins TRBV5-1 and TRBJ2-1, with D possibly being TRBD1 (6 bases). The CDR3 is 14 amino acids. Germline CDR1 is SGHRS and CDR2 is YFSETQ. The V end lost 4 bases, the J end lost 0 bases, and 8 bases lay between the germline ends. The CDR3, as DNA: TGCGCCAGCAGCGGGGGCGCCTCCTACAATGAGCAGTTCTTC. Translation gives CASSGGASYNEQFF.